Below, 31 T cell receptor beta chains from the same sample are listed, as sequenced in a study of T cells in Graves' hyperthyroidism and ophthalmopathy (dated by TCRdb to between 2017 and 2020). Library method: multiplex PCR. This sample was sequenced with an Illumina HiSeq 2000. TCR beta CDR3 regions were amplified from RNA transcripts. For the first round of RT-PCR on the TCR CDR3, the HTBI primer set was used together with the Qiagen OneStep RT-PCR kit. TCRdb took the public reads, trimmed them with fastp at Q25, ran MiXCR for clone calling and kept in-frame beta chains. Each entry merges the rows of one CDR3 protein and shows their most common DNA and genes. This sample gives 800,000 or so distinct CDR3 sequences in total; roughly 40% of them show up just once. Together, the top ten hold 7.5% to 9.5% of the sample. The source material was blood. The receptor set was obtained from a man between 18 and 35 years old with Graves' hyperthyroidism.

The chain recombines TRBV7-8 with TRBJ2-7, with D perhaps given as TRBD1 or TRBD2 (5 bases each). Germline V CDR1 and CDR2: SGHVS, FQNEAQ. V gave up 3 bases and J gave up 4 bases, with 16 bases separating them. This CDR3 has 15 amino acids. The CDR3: CASSLGPRRGYEQYF. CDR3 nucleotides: TGTGCCAGCAGCTTGGGACCCCGTCGGGGTTACGAGCAGTACTTC.

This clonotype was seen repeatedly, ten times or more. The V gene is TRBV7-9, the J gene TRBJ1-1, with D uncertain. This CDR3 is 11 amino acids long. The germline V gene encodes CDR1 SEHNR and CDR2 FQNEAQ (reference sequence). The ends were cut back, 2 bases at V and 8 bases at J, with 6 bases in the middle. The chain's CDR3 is CASSLIREAFF. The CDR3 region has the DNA TGTGCCAGCAGCTTAATCCGGGAAGCTTTCTTT.

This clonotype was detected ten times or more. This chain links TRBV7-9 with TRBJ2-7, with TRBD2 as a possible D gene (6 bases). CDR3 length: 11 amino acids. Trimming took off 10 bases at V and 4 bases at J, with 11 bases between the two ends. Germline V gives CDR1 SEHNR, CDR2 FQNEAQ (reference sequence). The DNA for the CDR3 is TGTGCCATCTCTCGGGGGTACGAGCAGTACTTC. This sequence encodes CAISRGYEQYF.

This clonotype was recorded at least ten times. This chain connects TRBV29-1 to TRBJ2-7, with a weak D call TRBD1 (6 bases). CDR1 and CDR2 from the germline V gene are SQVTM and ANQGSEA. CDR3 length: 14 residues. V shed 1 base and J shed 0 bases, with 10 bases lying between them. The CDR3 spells CSVEVRGHSYEQYF. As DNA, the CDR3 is TGCAGCGTTGAAGTCAGGGGTCACTCCTACGAGCAGTACTTC.

CDR3 bases: TGTGCCAGCAGTGGCGAGAGGGACAGGGATGAAAAACTGTTTTTT. It codes for CASSGERDRDEKLFF. This chain links TRBV2 with TRBJ1-4; 9 nucleotides match TRBD1. The ends lost 4 bases at V and 6 bases at J; junction bases unmatched: 6. Germline V gene data show CDR1 as SNHLY and CDR2 as FYNNEI. CDR3 length equals 15 residues.

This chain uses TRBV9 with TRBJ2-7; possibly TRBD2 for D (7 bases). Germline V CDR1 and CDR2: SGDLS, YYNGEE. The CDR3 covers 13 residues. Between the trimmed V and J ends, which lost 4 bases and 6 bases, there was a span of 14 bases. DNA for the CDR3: TGTGCCAGCAGCCCAGGGGCTAGCGGCGAGCAGTACTTC. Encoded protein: CASSPGASGEQYF.

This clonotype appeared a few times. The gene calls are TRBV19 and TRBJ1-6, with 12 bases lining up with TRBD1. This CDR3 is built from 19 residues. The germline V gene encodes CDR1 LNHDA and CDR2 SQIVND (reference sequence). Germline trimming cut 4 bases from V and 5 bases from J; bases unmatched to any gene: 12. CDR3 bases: TGTGCCAGTAGTAGCCCCCCCGGGACAGGGGGCGGGAATAATTCACCCCTCCACTTT. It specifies CASSSPPGTGGGNNSPLHF.

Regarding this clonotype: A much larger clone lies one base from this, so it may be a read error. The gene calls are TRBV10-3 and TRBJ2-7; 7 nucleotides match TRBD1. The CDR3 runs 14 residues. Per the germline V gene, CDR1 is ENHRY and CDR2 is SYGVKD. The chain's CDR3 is CVIELDRAPYEQYF. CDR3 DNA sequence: TGTGTCATCGAACTTGACAGGGCCCCATACGAGCAGTACTTC.

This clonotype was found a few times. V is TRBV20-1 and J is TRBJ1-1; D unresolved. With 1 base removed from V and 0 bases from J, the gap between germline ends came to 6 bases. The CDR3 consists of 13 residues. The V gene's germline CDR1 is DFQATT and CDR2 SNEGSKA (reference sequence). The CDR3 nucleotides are TGCAGTGCTAGAGCCCCTGTGAACACTGAAGCTTTCTTT. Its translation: CSARAPVNTEAFF.

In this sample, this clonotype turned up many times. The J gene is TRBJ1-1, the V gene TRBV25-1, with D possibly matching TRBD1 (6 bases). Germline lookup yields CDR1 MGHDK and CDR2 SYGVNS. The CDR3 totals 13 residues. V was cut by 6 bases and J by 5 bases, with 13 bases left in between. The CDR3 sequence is CASSPGAWTEAFF. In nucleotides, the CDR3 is TGTGCCAGCAGCCCAGGGGCTTGGACTGAAGCTTTCTTT. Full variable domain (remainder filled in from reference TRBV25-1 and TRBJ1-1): EADIYQTPRYLVIGTGKKITLECSQTMGHDKMYWYQQDPGMELHLIHYSYGVNSTEKGDLSSESTVSRIRTEHFPLTLESARPSHTSQYLCASSPGAWTEAFFGQGTRLTVV.

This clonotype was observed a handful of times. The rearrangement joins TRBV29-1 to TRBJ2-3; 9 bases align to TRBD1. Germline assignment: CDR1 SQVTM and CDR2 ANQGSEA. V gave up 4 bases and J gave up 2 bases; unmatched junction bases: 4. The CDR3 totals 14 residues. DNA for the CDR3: TGCAGCGTTGGACAGGGGGATTTCACAGATACGCAGTATTTT. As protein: CSVGQGDFTDTQYF.

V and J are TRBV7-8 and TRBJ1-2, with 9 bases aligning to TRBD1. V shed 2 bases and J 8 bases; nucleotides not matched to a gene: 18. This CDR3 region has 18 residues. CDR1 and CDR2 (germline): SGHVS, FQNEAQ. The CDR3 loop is CASSLTRGLGQGRYGYTF. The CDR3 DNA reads TGTGCCAGCAGCTTAACCAGGGGACTGGGACAGGGAAGGTACGGCTACACCTTC.

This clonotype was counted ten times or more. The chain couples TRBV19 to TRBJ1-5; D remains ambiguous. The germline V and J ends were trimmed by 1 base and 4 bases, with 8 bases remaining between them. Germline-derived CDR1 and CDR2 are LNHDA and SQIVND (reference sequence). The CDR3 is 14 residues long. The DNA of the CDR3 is TGTGCCAGTAGTATAGTGGCGGGAAATCAGCCCCAGCATTTT. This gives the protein CASSIVAGNQPQHF.

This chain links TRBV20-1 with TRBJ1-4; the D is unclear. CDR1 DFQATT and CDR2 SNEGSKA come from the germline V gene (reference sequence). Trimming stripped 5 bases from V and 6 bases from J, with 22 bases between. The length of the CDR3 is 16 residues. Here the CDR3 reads CSAPGPPGVDDEKLFF. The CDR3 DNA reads TGCAGTGCTCCCGGACCTCCCGGGGTGGATGATGAAAAACTGTTTTTT.

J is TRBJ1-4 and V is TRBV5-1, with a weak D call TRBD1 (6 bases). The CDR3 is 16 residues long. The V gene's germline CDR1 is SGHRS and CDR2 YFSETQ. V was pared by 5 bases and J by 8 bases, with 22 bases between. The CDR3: CASRSGGGQGNEKLFF. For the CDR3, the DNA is TGCGCCAGCAGATCGGGCGGGGGGCAGGGCAACGAAAAACTGTTTTTT.

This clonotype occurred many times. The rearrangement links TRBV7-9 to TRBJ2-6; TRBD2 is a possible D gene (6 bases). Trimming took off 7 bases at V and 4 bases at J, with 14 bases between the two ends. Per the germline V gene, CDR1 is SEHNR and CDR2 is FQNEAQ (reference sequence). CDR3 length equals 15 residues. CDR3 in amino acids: CASTRGGTGANVLTF. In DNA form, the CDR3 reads TGTGCCAGCACCCGCGGCGGGACCGGGGCCAACGTCCTGACTTTC.

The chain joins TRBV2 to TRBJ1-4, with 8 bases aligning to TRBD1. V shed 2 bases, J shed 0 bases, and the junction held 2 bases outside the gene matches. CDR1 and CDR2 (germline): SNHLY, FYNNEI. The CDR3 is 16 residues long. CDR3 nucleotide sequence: TGTGCCAGCAGTGAAAGGACAGGGTCAACTAATGAAAAACTGTTTTTT. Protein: CASSERTGSTNEKLFF.

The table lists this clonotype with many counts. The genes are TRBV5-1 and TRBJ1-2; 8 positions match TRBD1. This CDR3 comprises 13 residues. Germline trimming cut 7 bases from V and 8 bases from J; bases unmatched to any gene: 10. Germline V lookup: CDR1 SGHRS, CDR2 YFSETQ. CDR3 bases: TGCGCCAGCTCCTACCAGGGGGCTGAGGGCTACACCTTC. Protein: CASSYQGAEGYTF. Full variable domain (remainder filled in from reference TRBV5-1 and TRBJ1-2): KAGVTQTPRYLIKTRGQQVTLSCSPISGHRSVSWYQQTPGQGLQFLFEYFSETQRNKGNFPGRFSGRQFSNSRSEMNVSTLELGDSALYLCASSYQGAEGYTFGSGTRLTVV.

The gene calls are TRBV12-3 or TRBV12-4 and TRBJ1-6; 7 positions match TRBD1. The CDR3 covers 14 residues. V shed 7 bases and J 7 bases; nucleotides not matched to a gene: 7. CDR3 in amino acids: CASTHRGSNSPLHF. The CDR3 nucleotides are TGTGCCAGCACCCACAGGGGCTCAAATTCACCCCTCCACTTT.

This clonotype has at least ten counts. The CDR3: CAISEATSATTYEQYF. The CDR3 DNA reads as TGTGCCATCAGTGAGGCGACTAGCGCCACAACCTACGAGCAGTACTTC. The J gene is TRBJ2-7, the V gene TRBV10-3, with TRBD2 identical over 8 bases. Germline CDR1 and CDR2: ENHRY and SYGVKD. The V and J ends lost 2 bases and 2 bases, in that order; junction bases with no gene match: 8. This CDR3 has 16 residues.

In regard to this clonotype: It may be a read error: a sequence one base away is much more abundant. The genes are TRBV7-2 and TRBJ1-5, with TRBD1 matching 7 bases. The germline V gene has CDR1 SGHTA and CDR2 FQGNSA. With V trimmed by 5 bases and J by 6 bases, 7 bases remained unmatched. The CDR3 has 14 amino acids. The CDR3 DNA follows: TGTGCCAGCAGCCGGACAGGTTACAGTCAGCCCCAGCATTTT. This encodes CASSRTGYSQPQHF.

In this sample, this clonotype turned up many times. The CDR3 is CASSSMGLAELQETQYF. The CDR3 DNA sequence: TGTGCCAGCAGCTCGATGGGACTAGCGGAGTTACAAGAGACCCAGTACTTC. The chain uses TRBV7-6 and TRBJ2-5, with 11 bases fitting TRBD2. The CDR3 contains 17 residues. Looked up from germline, CDR1 is SGHVS and CDR2 is FNYEAQ. Germline trimming cut 4 bases from V and 2 bases from J; bases unmatched to any gene: 9.

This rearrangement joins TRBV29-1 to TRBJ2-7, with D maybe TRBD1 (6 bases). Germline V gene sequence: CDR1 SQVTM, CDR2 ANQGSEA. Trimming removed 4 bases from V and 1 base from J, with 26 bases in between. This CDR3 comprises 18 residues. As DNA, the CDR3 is TGCAGCGTTGGGGACACCCTTGAAGGGATGGACAGTTCCTACGAGCAGTACTTC. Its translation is CSVGDTLEGMDSSYEQYF.

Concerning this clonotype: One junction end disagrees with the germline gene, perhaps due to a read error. For the CDR3, the DNA is TGCAGTGCTATGGAGAGGGACCACTCCTACGAGCAGCACTTC. Translation gives CSAMERDHSYEQHF. The chain links TRBV20-1 to TRBJ2-7; D may match TRBD1 or TRBD2 (5 bases each). The CDR3 covers 14 residues. CDR1 and CDR2 from the germline V gene are DFQATT and SNEGSKA (reference sequence).

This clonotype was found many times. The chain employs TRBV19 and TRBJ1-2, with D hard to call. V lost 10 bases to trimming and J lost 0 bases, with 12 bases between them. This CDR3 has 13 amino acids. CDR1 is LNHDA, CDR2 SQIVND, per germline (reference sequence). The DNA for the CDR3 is TGTGCCACTGGGAAGGAGTCTAACTATGGCTACACCTTC. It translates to CATGKESNYGYTF.

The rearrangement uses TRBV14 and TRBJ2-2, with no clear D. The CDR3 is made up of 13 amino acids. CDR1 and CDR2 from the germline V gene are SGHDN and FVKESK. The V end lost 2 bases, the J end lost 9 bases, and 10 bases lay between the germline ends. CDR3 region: CASSQSSPRELFF. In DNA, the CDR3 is TGTGCCAGCAGCCAATCCTCCCCCCGGGAGCTGTTTTTT.

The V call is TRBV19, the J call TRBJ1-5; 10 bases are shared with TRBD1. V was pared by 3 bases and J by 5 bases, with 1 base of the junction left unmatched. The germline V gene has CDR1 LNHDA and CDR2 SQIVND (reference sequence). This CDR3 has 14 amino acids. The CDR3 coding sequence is TGTGCCAGTAGTATGGACAGGGGGGATCAGCCCCAGCATTTT. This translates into CASSMDRGDQPQHF.

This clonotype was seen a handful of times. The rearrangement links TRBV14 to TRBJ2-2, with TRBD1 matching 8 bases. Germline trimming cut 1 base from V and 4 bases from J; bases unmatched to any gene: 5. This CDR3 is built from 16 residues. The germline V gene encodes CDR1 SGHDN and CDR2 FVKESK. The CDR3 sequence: CASSQVRGRSTGELFF. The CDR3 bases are TGTGCCAGCAGCCAAGTCAGGGGGCGGAGCACCGGGGAGCTGTTTTTT.

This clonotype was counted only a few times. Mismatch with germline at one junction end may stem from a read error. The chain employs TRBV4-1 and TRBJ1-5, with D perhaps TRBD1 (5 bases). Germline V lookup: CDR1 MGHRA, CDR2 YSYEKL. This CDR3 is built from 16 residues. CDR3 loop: CASSQGVQGSNQPQHF. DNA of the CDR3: TGTGCCAGCAGCCAAGGGGTCCAGGGCTCCAATCAGCCCCAGCATTTT.

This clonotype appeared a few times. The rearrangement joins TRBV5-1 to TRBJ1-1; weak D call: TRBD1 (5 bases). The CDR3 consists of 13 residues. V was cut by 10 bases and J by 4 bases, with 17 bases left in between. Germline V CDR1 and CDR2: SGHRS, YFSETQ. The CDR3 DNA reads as TGCGCCTCCTGTCGGGACCTAGGCACTGAAGCTTTCTTT. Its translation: CASCRDLGTEAFF.

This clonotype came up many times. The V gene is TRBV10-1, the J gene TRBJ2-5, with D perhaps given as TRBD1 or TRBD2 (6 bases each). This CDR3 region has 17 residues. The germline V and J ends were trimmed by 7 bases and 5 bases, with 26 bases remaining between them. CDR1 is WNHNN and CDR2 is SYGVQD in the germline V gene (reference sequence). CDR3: CASIGIGGTFLRETQYF. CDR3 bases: TGCGCCAGCATCGGGATTGGGGGGACATTCCTCCGTGAGACCCAGTACTTC.